This TCR beta chain came from a study of T cell repertoires in cytomegalovirus infection. TCRdb re-derived calls from the reads in MiXCR, one entry per CDR3 protein. Of 300,000 or so distinct CDR3 sequences listed, roughly 23% were seen once; the top ten hold approximately 13%. Trimming took off 3 bases at V and 7 bases at J, with 14 bases between the two ends. Germline lookup yields CDR1 SGHRS and CDR2 YFSETQ. This CDR3 is built from 14 residues. V and J are TRBV5-1 and TRBJ2-1; D may be TRBD2 (7 bases). The sequence was obtained from a human donor in good health (CMV status not recorded). Some clones in this sample may be carry-over from other donors' samples. Sample: PBMCs. CDR3: CASSSLRGQNEQFF. The CDR3 nucleotides read TGCGCCAGCAGCTCCTTGCGGGGGCAGAATGAGCAGTTCTTC.